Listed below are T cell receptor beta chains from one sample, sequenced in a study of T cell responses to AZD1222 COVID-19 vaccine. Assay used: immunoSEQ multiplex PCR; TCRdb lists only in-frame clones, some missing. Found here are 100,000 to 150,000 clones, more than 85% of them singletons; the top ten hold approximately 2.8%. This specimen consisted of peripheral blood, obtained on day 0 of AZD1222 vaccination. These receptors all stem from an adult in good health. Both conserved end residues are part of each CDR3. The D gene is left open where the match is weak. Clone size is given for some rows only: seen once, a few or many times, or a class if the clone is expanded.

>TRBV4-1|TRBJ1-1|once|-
TGCGCCAGCAGCCAAGATCCATGGGCTTCGGAGAACACTGAAGCTTTCTTT
CASSQDPWASENTEAFF
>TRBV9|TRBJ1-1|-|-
TGTGCCAGCGGTGACCAAGCTTTCTTT
CASGDQAFF
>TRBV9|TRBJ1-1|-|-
TGTGCCAGCAGCGTAGCAGGGTTGAACACTGAAGCTTTCTTT
CASSVAGLNTEAFF
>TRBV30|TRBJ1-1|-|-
TGTGCCTGGAGCGAACAGGGAGAGTTCGCTGAAGCTTTCTTT
CAWSEQGEFAEAFF
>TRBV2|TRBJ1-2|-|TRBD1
TGTGCCAGCAGGAAGACAGGGCAGAATGGCTACACCTTC
CASRKTGQNGYTF
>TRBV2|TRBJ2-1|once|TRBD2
TGTGCCAGCAGTGAAAGGGAGGGACCGGCTGAGCAGTTCTTC
CASSEREGPAEQFF
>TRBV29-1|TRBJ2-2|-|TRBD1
TGCAGCGTCGCAATCCTCACAGGGGGACGTTCCGGGGAGCTGTTTTTT
CSVAILTGGRSGELFF
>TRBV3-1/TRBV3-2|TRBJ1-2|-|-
TGTGCCAGCAGCCAAGATAGGTTCAGCTTCTACACCTTC
CASSQDRFSFYTF
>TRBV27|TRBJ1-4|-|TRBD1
TGTGCCAGCAGCCCCCCCCGGACAGGGGGAATTGAAAAACTGTTTTTT
CASSPPRTGGIEKLFF
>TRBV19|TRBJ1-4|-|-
TGTGCCAGTAGTATAGACACAGATCGAGGCGAAAAACTGTTTTTT
CASSIDTDRGEKLFF
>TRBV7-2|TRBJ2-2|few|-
TGTGCCAGCAGCGTTCAACTGGGCACCGGGGAGCTGTTTTTT
CASSVQLGTGELFF
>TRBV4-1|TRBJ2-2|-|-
TGCGCCAGCAGCCAAGACGGCCCTCAATCCGGGGAGCTGTTTTTT
CASSQDGPQSGELFF
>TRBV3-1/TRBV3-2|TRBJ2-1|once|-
TGTGCCAGCAGTCAGCCAGGGCAGTGGAGCTCCTACAATGAGCAGTTCTTC
CASSQPGQWSSYNEQFF
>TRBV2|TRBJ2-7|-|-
TGTGCCAGCAGTCCCCAAGAGGACGGATACTACGAGCAGTACTTC
CASSPQEDGYYEQYF
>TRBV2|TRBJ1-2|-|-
TGTGCCAGCAGCGACGTTCAGGGGTCTTCCTACGGCTACACCTTC
CASSDVQGSSYGYTF
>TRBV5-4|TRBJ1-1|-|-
TGTGCCAGCAGCTTGGGCCTCGGGGGGAACACTGAAGCTTTCTTT
CASSLGLGGNTEAFF
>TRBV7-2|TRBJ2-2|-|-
TGTGCCAGCAGCTTAGGAGGAGTGGGCACCGGGGAGCTGTTTTTT
CASSLGGVGTGELFF
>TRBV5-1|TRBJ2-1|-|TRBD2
TGCGCCAGCAGCCCTGGGACTAGCGGATACAATGAGCAGTTCTTC
CASSPGTSGYNEQFF
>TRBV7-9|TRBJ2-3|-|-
TGTGCCAGCAGGGATAGCGATTATACGCAGTATTTT
CASRDSDYTQYF
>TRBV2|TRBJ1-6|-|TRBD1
TGTGCCAGCAGATACCGGACAGGGGTGGGGACCTATAATTCACCCCTCCACTTT
CASRYRTGVGTYNSPLHF
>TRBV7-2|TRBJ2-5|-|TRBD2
TGTGCCAGCAGCTTAAGGTGGGAGGGCCAGTTAGAGACCCAGTACTTC
CASSLRWEGQLETQYF
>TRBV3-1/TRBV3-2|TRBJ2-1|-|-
TGTGCCAGCAGCCAAGCACCCGCAACCTACAATGAGCAGTTCTTC
CASSQAPATYNEQFF
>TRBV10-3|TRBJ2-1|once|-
TGTGCCATAACCGGGACTCTCAATGAGCAGTTCTTC
CAITGTLNEQFF
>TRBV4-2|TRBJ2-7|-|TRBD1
TGTGCCAGCAGCCAAGAAGACAGGGGGCCCTACGAGCAGTACTTC
CASSQEDRGPYEQYF
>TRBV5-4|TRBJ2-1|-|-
TGTGCCACTAGAGGGGCCCACAATGAGCAGTTCTTC
CATRGAHNEQFF
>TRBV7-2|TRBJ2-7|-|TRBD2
TGTGCCAGCAGCTTTGGCGGGAGGGCCTCTAACGAGCAGTACTTC
CASSFGGRASNEQYF
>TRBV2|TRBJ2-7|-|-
TGTGCCAGCAGTGGCCAGGGGGGGTACGAGCAGTACTTC
CASSGQGGYEQYF
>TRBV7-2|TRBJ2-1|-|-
TGTGCCAGCAGCGCCGCCGTCGCGGTCGATGAGCAGTTCTTC
CASSAAVAVDEQFF
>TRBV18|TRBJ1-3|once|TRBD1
TGTGCCAGCTCGGATTCCCAGGGGGCAAGGTCTGGAAACACCATATATTTT
CASSDSQGARSGNTIYF
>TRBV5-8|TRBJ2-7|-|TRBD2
TGTGCCAGCAGTTGGGGTGGCCTAGCGGGGAACGAGCAGTACTTC
CASSWGGLAGNEQYF
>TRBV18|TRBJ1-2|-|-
TGTGCCAGCTCACCACTCGGGGGCGCGGATGGCTACACCTTC
CASSPLGGADGYTF
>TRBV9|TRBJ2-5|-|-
TGTGCCAGCAGCGTGGGGGGTGGCCAAGAGACCCAGTACTTC
CASSVGGGQETQYF
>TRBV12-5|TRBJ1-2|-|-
TGTGCTAGTGGTTTTCTAGGCAGCGATGGCTACACCTTC
CASGFLGSDGYTF
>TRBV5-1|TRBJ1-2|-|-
TGCGCCAGCAGCTTGGAGCAGATGAACTATGGCTACACCTTC
CASSLEQMNYGYTF
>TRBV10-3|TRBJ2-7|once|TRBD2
TGTGCCACCTCTCCGGGACTAGCGGAACCTCCTAACGAGCAGTACTTC
CATSPGLAEPPNEQYF
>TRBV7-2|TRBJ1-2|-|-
TGTGCCAGCAGCCGCCCGGGACCACACTATGGCTACACCTTC
CASSRPGPHYGYTF
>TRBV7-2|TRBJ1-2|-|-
TGTGCCAGCAGCTTGGGGGGCTATGGCTACACCTTC
CASSLGGYGYTF
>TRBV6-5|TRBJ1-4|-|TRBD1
TGTGCCAGCAGCGGACAGGGGGCGATTAGACTGTTTTTT
CASSGQGAIRLFF
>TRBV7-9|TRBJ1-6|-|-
TGTGCCAGCAGCGCCACCAGGGGCGCAAATTCACCCCTCCACTTT
CASSATRGANSPLHF
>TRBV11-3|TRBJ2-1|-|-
TGTGCCAGCAGCTTTAGGGGAGATGAGCAGTTCTTC
CASSFRGDEQFF
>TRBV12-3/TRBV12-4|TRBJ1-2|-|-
TGTGCCAGCAGCTTCAGGGACGGGGGCTACACCTTC
CASSFRDGGYTF
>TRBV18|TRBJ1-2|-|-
TGTGCCAGCTCACCGAACGCGGCCTATGGCTACACCTTC
CASSPNAAYGYTF
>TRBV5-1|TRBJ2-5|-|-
TGCGCCAGCAGCTCCGGAGGACTATCCTCCCAAGAGACCCAGTACTTC
CASSSGGLSSQETQYF
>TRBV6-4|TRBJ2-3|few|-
TGTGCCAGCAGTGACTCAGAGGGCCACACAGATACGCAGTATTTT
CASSDSEGHTDTQYF
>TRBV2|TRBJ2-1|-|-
TGTGCCAGCAGTGAGTGGCGGGAGCAGTTCTTC
CASSEWREQFF
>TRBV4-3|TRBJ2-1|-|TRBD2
TGCGCCAGCAGCCGGGGGAGCGGGACGCATAACAATGAGCAGTTCTTC
CASSRGSGTHNNEQFF
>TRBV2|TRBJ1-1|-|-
TGTGCCACTTTTTCCGGCGTGAACACTGAAGCTTTCTTT
CATFSGVNTEAFF
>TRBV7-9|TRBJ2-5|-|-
TGTGCCAGCAGCTGGCAGGGGTTCCAAGAGACCCAGTACTTC
CASSWQGFQETQYF
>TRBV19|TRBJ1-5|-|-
TGTGCCAGTAGTTACGGATTTGGTCAGCCCCAGCATTTT
CASSYGFGQPQHF
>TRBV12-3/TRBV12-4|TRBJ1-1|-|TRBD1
TGTGCCAGCATTCGGACAGGGGGAACTGAAGCTTTCTTT
CASIRTGGTEAFF
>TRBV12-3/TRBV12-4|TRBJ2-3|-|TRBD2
TGTGCCGGGGGGGTAGGCACAGATACGCAGTATTTT
CAGGVGTDTQYF
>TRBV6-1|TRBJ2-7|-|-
TGTGCCAGCAGTGAAGGTGAAGGGGGCTACGAGCAGTACTTC
CASSEGEGGYEQYF
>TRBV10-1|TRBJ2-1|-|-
TGCGCCAGCAGTGAGGTTCAGGGTGCCTACAATGAGCAGTTCTTC
CASSEVQGAYNEQFF
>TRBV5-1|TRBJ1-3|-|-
TGCGCCAGCAGCGTACAGGCTACTGGAAACACCATATATTTT
CASSVQATGNTIYF
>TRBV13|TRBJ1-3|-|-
TGTGCCAGCAGCTCCAGGACAGACGGCTCTGGAAACACCATATATTTT
CASSSRTDGSGNTIYF
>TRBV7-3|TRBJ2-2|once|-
TGTGCCAGCAGCTTAGCGCCGAACACCGGGGAGCTGTTTTTT
CASSLAPNTGELFF
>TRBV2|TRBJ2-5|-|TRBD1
TGTGCCAGCAGGGACAGGGCAGAGACCCAGTACTTC
CASRDRAETQYF